This is a list of T cell receptor beta chains from one sample in a study of PD-L1 blockade in urothelial cancer. Data came from immunoSEQ multiplex PCR; TCRdb stores just in-frame clones and leaves some out. In the table there are about 70,000 clones, roughly 90% of which are singletons. The sample here was PBMCs, taken around atezolizumab (anti-PD-L1) treatment. These receptors came from a man aged 70-80 years with urothelial cancer. Both conserved end residues are part of each CDR3. A D gene is named only where the DNA matches it firmly. Rows may omit the clone size; those that give it use once, few, many or a size class.

TRBV29-1,TRBJ2-7,-,TRBD1,CSVEGTGAYEQYF,TGCAGCGTTGAGGGGACAGGGGCCTACGAGCAGTACTTC
TRBV5-1,TRBJ2-7,few,-,CASSQGRDEQYF,TGCGCCAGCAGCCAGGGAAGGGACGAGCAGTACTTC
TRBV28,TRBJ2-5,-,TRBD2,CASTPSGQHQETQYF,TGTGCCAGCACCCCTAGCGGGCAACATCAAGAGACCCAGTACTTC
TRBV2,TRBJ1-1,-,-,CASTAEMNTEAFF,TGTGCCAGCACGGCGGAGATGAACACTGAAGCTTTCTTT
TRBV28,TRBJ2-5,-,-,CASSALTPGTQYF,TGTGCCAGCAGTGCACTTACACCGGGGACCCAGTACTTC
TRBV9,TRBJ2-7,-,TRBD2,CASSEGTSGIYEQYF,TGTGCCAGCAGCGAGGGGACTAGCGGAATCTACGAGCAGTACTTC
TRBV9,TRBJ1-2,-,TRBD1,CASSRTGQPSHHGYTF,TGTGCCAGCAGTCGTACGGGACAGCCCTCCCATCATGGCTACACCTTC
TRBV7-3,TRBJ2-3,-,-,CASSLSGSSTDTQYF,TGTGCCAGCAGCTTAAGCGGATCTAGCACAGATACGCAGTATTTT
TRBV27,TRBJ2-1,-,-,CASSLDPFDNEQFF,TGTGCCAGCAGTCTAGATCCTTTTGACAATGAGCAGTTCTTC
TRBV9,TRBJ2-3,-,TRBD2,CASSKQAGGNTDTQYF,TGTGCCAGCAGCAAGCAAGCGGGAGGCAACACAGATACGCAGTATTTT
TRBV7-2,TRBJ2-5,few,TRBD2,CASSFGLAGDLATKETQYF,TGTGCCAGCAGCTTCGGACTAGCGGGCGACCTCGCGACCAAAGAGACCCAGTACTTC
TRBV9,TRBJ2-1,-,TRBD1,CASSVSGTGTTLVFF,TGTGCCAGCAGCGTATCCGGGACAGGGACTACGCTCGTGTTCTTC
TRBV6-1,TRBJ2-7,once,-,CASSAGQPTTYEQYF,TGTGCCAGCAGCGCGGGACAGCCTACGACCTACGAGCAGTACTTC
TRBV7-8,TRBJ2-1,-,TRBD1,CASSLVGQGGQEQFF,TGTGCCAGCAGCTTAGTCGGACAGGGGGGCCAGGAGCAGTTCTTC
TRBV30,TRBJ2-1,-,-,CAWSSHPEVGNEQFF,TGTGCCTGGAGTTCTCACCCCGAGGTCGGCAATGAGCAGTTCTTC
TRBV7-9,TRBJ2-2,-,-,CASSQNRVYDTGELFF,TGTGCCAGCAGCCAAAACAGGGTTTATGACACCGGGGAGCTGTTTTTT
TRBV5-5,TRBJ1-2,-,-,CASSLQGVSYGYTF,TGTGCCAGCAGCTTGCAGGGTGTATCCTATGGCTACACCTTC
TRBV18,TRBJ1-3,-,TRBD1,CASSPGTAISGNTIYF,TGTGCCAGCTCACCCGGGACAGCCATCTCTGGAAACACCATATATTTT
TRBV6-6,TRBJ1-1,-,-,CASSPNREGLATEAFF,TGTGCCAGCAGCCCAAACAGGGAGGGATTAGCCACTGAAGCTTTCTTT
TRBV28,TRBJ1-4,-,-,CASTGINEKLFF,TGTGCCAGCACAGGGATAAACGAAAAACTGTTTTTT
TRBV5-5,TRBJ2-3,-,-,CASSWDSRGDTQYF,TGTGCCAGCAGCTGGGACAGCCGGGGGGATACGCAGTATTTT
TRBV6-6,TRBJ2-3,-,TRBD1,CASSYGTGGPDTQYF,TGTGCCAGCAGTTACGGGACAGGTGGTCCGGATACGCAGTATTTT
TRBV28,TRBJ2-3,once,-,CASKGRGTSTDTQYF,TGTGCCAGCAAGGGTCGCGGGACCTCAACAGATACGCAGTATTTT
TRBV28,TRBJ2-2,-,TRBD1,CASKAGGPGELFF,TGTGCCAGCAAAGCAGGGGGTCCCGGGGAGCTGTTTTTT
TRBV5-4,TRBJ2-1,-,TRBD2,CASSSGGAGNEQFF,TGTGCCAGCAGCTCGGGGGGGGCGGGGAATGAGCAGTTCTTC
TRBV12-5,TRBJ1-1,-,TRBD1,CASGSGTGYSAFF,TGTGCTAGTGGTTCGGGGACAGGGTATTCAGCTTTCTTT
TRBV11-2,TRBJ2-7,-,TRBD2,CASSLLTSGGYEQYF,TGTGCCAGCAGCTTATTGACTAGCGGGGGTTACGAGCAGTACTTC
TRBV15,TRBJ2-1,-,TRBD2,CATSRDRGLAGGPENEQFF,TGTGCCACCAGCAGAGACAGGGGGCTAGCGGGAGGGCCGGAAAATGAGCAGTTCTTC
TRBV5-4,TRBJ2-7,-,-,CASSIQGTVYEQYF,TGTGCCAGCAGCATACAGGGAACCGTCTACGAGCAGTACTTC
TRBV27,TRBJ2-6,-,TRBD1,CASSLQDRGSGANVLTF,TGTGCCAGCAGTTTACAGGACAGGGGGTCTGGGGCCAACGTCCTGACTTTC
TRBV5-1,TRBJ2-7,-,TRBD2,CASSLGASGSEGQYF,TGCGCCAGCAGCTTGGGGGCTAGCGGGAGTGAAGGGCAGTACTTC
TRBV11-2,TRBJ1-1,few,-,CASSLTQGAEAFF,TGTGCCAGCAGCCTGACCCAGGGCGCGGAAGCTTTCTTT
TRBV19,TRBJ2-7,-,TRBD1,CASSMDVGQGGFDEQYF,TGTGCCAGTAGTATGGACGTGGGACAGGGTGGCTTCGACGAGCAGTACTTC
TRBV5-1,TRBJ1-4,-,-,CASSVKGSGSEKLFF,TGCGCCAGCAGCGTGAAGGGATCGGGATCGGAAAAACTGTTTTTT
TRBV5-1,TRBJ1-4,-,TRBD1,CASSLVPGQGAANEKLFF,TGCGCCAGCAGCTTGGTGCCGGGACAGGGGGCCGCTAATGAAAAACTGTTTTTT
TRBV19,TRBJ2-5,-,TRBD2,CASSTTSGNQETQYF,TGTGCCAGTAGTACAACTAGCGGGAACCAAGAGACCCAGTACTTC
TRBV28,TRBJ2-7,-,-,CASRTHGGYEQYF,TGTGCCAGCAGAACCCACGGAGGCTACGAGCAGTACTTC